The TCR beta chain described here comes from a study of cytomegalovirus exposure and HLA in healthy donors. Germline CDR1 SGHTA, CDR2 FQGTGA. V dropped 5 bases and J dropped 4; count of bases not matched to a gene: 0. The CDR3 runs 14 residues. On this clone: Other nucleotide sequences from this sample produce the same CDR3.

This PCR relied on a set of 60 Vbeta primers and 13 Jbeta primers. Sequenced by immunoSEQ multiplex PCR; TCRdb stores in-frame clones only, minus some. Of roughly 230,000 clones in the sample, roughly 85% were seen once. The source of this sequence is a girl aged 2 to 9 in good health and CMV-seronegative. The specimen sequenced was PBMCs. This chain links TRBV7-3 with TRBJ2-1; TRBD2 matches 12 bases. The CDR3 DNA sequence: TGTGCCAGCAGCCTAGCGGGGGGGTACAATGAGCAGTTCTTC. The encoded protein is CASSLAGGYNEQFF.